This entry is about one TCR beta chain. There is no known antigen for this receptor. Base qualities are not provided; no much larger clone lies one nucleotide away. The sample originates from a study of shared T cell receptors in the human thymus (TCRdb year 2021). The study in broad terms: The study examined how self-reactive, shared T-cell receptor alpha chains are generated in the human thymus.

Taken from the germline V gene, the CDR1 and CDR2 loops are LGHNA and YNFKEQ. The CDR3 goes from the cysteine to the phenylalanine over 15 residues. The sequence is cut down to CDR3 DNA, 45 bases in frame from base 1. Cut back by 3 bases and 5 bases, the V and J ends lie 13 bases apart. Library creation used the immunoSEQ multiplex PCR assay. TCRdb stores this immuneACCESS table with in-frame sequences only. Part of the clones is absent; in the studies checked, under half of the shortfall reflects unresolved V genes, and no reason is known for the rest. Within this sample are about 660,000 clones, with approximately 87% of them counted one time only. In total, the top ten clones hold approximately 0.01% of the sample. These data were likewise used in another study, on human thymus T cells. As the second study states: In Finland, the donors were immunologically healthy infants who were having open corrective cardiac surgery for congenital heart defects. The thymus tissue came from surgical resects taken out during corrective cardiac surgery. Usage of V and J gene segments appeared to be biased in both the thymic and the peripheral blood repertoires. Highly overlapping thymic TCR repertoires among unrelated individuals were reported in the related research. The study used 7 to 9 infant thymus samples plus four related peripheral blood samples to characterize TCR alpha and beta repertoires. Donor ages ranged from roughly 6 to 250 days, and the cohort comprised about six male and a couple of female infants. Thymocytes were freed from the tissue by mechanical means and kept at -70 degrees C as pellets of about 9-30 million cells. Genomic DNA was extracted from frozen cell pellets with a QIAsymphony instrument. TCRB and TCRAD loci were amplified from a standardized quantity of quality-controlled genomic DNA using the immunoSEQ multiplex PCR assay. Amplicons spanned the V(D)J region at a length sufficient to cover the CDR3 and identify V and J genes. Amplicon sequencing was performed on an Illumina platform through the commercial immunoSEQ service. Corrections for primer bias and sequencing errors followed previously described methods, while TCRAD and TCRB definitions were based on the IMGT database. The repertoires were analysed using immunoSEQ Analyzer 3.0 and VDJTools for basic statistics, V/J segment usage, diversity estimates, rarefaction and pairwise overlap. Chao1, ChaoE, Efron-Thisted, Shannon and inverse Simpson indices were used to estimate diversity, which was also estimated on datasets down-sampled to the smallest sample. Repertoire overlap used strict matching of CDR3 nucleotide sequence, V gene and J gene, with Jaccard-based multidimensional scaling clustering. On average, roughly 850,000 unique TCRB clonotypes were obtained from thymus samples, compared with approximately 82,000 from blood samples.

This chain is built from TRBV4-2 and TRBJ2-2; D gene: possibly TRBD1, on 6 matching bases. The source of this sequence is a boy under three years old with a congenital heart defect. Donor details come from another sample of the same person, matched by shared clones. The source material was thymocytes. The DNA sequence reads TGTGCCAGCAGCCAGCGCCCCAGGGGTACCGGGGAGCTGTTTTTT. The translation is CASSQRPRGTGELFF.